One sample yielded the 18 T cell receptor beta chains listed below, sequenced in a study of siplizumab effects on memory and regulatory T cells. Here immunoSEQ multiplex PCR was the method, and the copy in TCRdb shows in-frame clones only, minus some. The sample holds about 26,000 clones; around 84% are singletons and the top ten take under 25%. The sequencing input was memory CD4+ T cells sorted from blood. The receptors come from a human donor in good health.

V gene TRBV12-5 combines with J gene TRBJ1-2; 9 nucleotides align to TRBD1. Looked up from germline, CDR1 is LGHNT and CDR2 is FRNRAP. Trimming took 0 bases from V and 5 from J; bases not matched to a gene: 7. The CDR3 totals 16 residues. The CDR3: CASGLVRTGGRYGYTF. The CDR3, as DNA: TGTGCTAGTGGTTTGGTACGAACAGGGGGCCGGTATGGCTACACCTTC.

Written as DNA, the CDR3 is TGTGCCAGTAGTTTAAGACAGACAGATACGCAGTATTTT. It specifies CASSLRQTDTQYF. The gene calls are TRBV19 and TRBJ2-3; TRBD1 is a possible D gene (5 bases). Per the germline V gene, CDR1 is LNHDA and CDR2 is SQIVND (reference sequence). This CDR3 has 13 residues. The ends were cut back, 5 bases at V and 3 bases at J, with 9 bases in the middle.

J is TRBJ2-4 and V is TRBV7-9; 11 bases match TRBD2. V lost 8 bases, J lost 8 bases, and 8 bases stayed unmatched. The CDR3 runs to 14 residues. The V gene's germline CDR1 is SEHNR and CDR2 FQNEAQ (reference sequence). CDR3 nucleotides: TGTGCCAGCGGCCCGACTAGCGGGACTGACATTCAGTACTTC. It codes for CASGPTSGTDIQYF.

The chain has TRBV10-3 and TRBJ2-2; 7 bases line up with TRBD1. The germline CDR1 and CDR2 sequences are ENHRY and SYGVKD. Unmatched junction bases numbered 5, after V lost 4 bases and J lost 3 bases. The CDR3 totals 15 residues. This CDR3 reads CAISGVGGDTGELFF. The CDR3 DNA reads TGTGCCATCAGTGGAGTAGGGGGCGACACCGGGGAGCTGTTTTTT.

The gene calls are TRBV11-3 and TRBJ2-3, with D perhaps TRBD2 (6 bases). Looked up from germline, CDR1 is SGHNT and CDR2 is YENEEA. V dropped 6 bases and J dropped 2 bases, with 18 bases sitting between them. The CDR3 loop spans 16 amino acids. CDR3 region: CASSPGTQRATDTQYF. In nucleotides, the CDR3 is TGTGCCAGCAGTCCTGGGACCCAGCGGGCCACAGATACGCAGTATTTT. The complete variable domain, with remaining parts taken from reference TRBV11-3 and TRBJ2-3, reads EAGVVQSPRYKIIEKKQPVAFWCNPISGHNTLYWYLQNLGQGPELLIRYENEEAVDDSQLPKDRFSAERLKGVDSTLKIQPAELGDSAVYLCASSPGTQRATDTQYFGPGTRLTVL.

The chain joins TRBV4-2 to TRBJ1-5; D gene uncertain. V gave up 4 bases and J gave up 5 bases, with 9 bases separating them. Germline V gene sequence: CDR1 LGHNA, CDR2 YNFKEQ. This CDR3 spans 13 amino acids. Written as DNA, the CDR3 is TGTGCCAGCAGCCGAGGACGGGATCAGCCCCAGCATTTT. It specifies CASSRGRDQPQHF.

The chain has TRBV10-2 and TRBJ2-1; 9 nucleotides align to TRBD2. This CDR3 spans 16 amino acids. Germline values: CDR1 WSHSY, CDR2 SAAADI. The V segment lost 6 bases and the J segment 0 bases; nucleotides outside the gene matches: 6. Written as DNA, the CDR3 is TGCGCCAGCAGCCGCGGGACTAGCTCCTCCTACAATGAGCAGTTCTTC. It translates to CASSRGTSSSYNEQFF.

The V gene is TRBV14, the J gene TRBJ2-1; 12 nucleotides align to TRBD2. The trim removed 4 bases at V and 4 bases at J, leaving 11 bases unmatched. This CDR3 region has 18 residues. Per the germline V gene, CDR1 is SGHDN and CDR2 is FVKESK. CDR3: CASSLYAPGLAGYNEQFF. In nucleotides, the CDR3 is TGTGCCAGCAGCCTCTACGCCCCAGGACTAGCGGGGTACAATGAGCAGTTCTTC.

This chain joins TRBV5-1 and TRBJ1-1; 9 bases line up with TRBD1. CDR1 SGHRS and CDR2 YFSETQ come from the germline V gene. V was clipped by 4 bases and J by 11 bases; unmatched bases: 9. The CDR3 is made up of 13 amino acids. This CDR3 is CASSPGTGWSAFF. For the CDR3, the DNA is TGCGCCAGCAGCCCAGGGACAGGGTGGTCGGCTTTCTTT.

The chain combines TRBV9 with TRBJ2-5, with D unclear. Per the germline V gene, CDR1 is SGDLS and CDR2 is YYNGEE. The CDR3 loop spans 11 amino acids. The V end was cut by 7 bases, the J end by 2 bases, with 6 bases between. The CDR3 sequence: CASARQETQYF. The CDR3 DNA reads as TGTGCCAGCGCCCGACAAGAGACCCAGTACTTC.

A note on this clone: The germline gene is not matched at one end of the junction; a read error may be the cause. V usage is TRBV11-3 and J usage is TRBJ2-2; the match to TRBD1 covers 10 bases. The V gene's germline CDR1 is SGHNT and CDR2 YENEEA. The CDR3 totals 16 residues. The DNA of the CDR3 is TGTGCCAGCAGCGTAGACAGGGGGCGGGGGACCGGGGAGCTGTTTTTT. Protein sequence: CASSVDRGRGTGELFF. The full variable domain, its missing parts supplied by reference TRBV11-3 and TRBJ2-2, is EAGVVQSPRYKIIEKKQPVAFWCNPISGHNTLYWYLQNLGQGPELLIRYENEEAVDDSQLPKDRFSAERLKGVDSTLKIQPAELGDSAVYLCASSVDRGRGTGELFFGEGSRLTVL.

The V gene is TRBV9, the J gene TRBJ2-2; no firm D call. The CDR3 length is 12 residues. The ends were cut back, 1 base at V and 7 bases at J, with 5 bases in the middle. CDR1 is SGDLS, CDR2 YYNGEE, per germline. The DNA for the CDR3 is TGTGCCAGCAGCGTATGGAACGGGGAGCTGTTTTTT. It translates to CASSVWNGELFF.

This chain links TRBV4-1 with TRBJ2-3; 15 nucleotides agree with TRBD2. CDR3 length equals 18 residues. With V trimmed by 4 bases and J by 4 bases, 9 bases remained unmatched. In germline, CDR1 is MGHRA, CDR2 YSYEKL. The CDR3 loop reads CASSRSGLAGGGADTQYF. CDR3 nucleotides: TGCGCCAGCAGCCGTTCGGGACTAGCGGGAGGAGGCGCAGATACGCAGTATTTT.

This clone was observed once. The chain is built from TRBV6-6 and TRBJ1-5; D uncertain. CDR3 length: 14 residues. Trimming removed 2 bases at V and 5 bases at J, with 10 bases between. Germline V gene data show CDR1 as MNHNY and CDR2 as SVGAGI (reference sequence). The CDR3 sequence: CASSYIGPDQPQHF. CDR3 nucleotides: TGTGCCAGCAGTTACATCGGGCCTGATCAGCCCCAGCATTTT.

This chain links TRBV7-3 with TRBJ2-7, with 8 bases that match TRBD1. CDR1 and CDR2 from the germline V gene are SGHTA and FQGTGA. J was trimmed by 3 bases and V by 5 bases; bases with no gene match: 9. This CDR3 has 15 amino acids. This CDR3 is CASSPQQGGGYEQYF. CDR3 nucleotide sequence: TGTGCCAGCAGCCCCCAACAGGGGGGAGGCTACGAGCAGTACTTC.

J is TRBJ2-3 and V is TRBV7-3; 14 bases match TRBD2. V trimming: 4 bases; J trimming: 1 base; junction bases outside the gene matches: 7. The germline CDR1 and CDR2 sequences are SGHTA and FQGTGA. The CDR3 totals 18 residues. CDR3 region: CASSSGTSGSWGTDTQYF. The CDR3 DNA is TGTGCCAGCAGCTCCGGGACTAGCGGGAGTTGGGGCACAGATACGCAGTATTTT.

The chain employs TRBV6-1 and TRBJ2-1, with 12 bases fitting TRBD2. This CDR3 contains 15 residues. The trim removed 3 bases at V and 9 bases at J, leaving 6 bases unmatched. Germline CDR1 and CDR2: MNHNS and SASEGT. The DNA for the CDR3 is TGTGCCAGCAGTGAGGGGGCTAGCGGGAGGGTTGAGCAGTTCTTC. Translation: CASSEGASGRVEQFF.

The sample holds a few counts of this clone. The chain recombines TRBV2 with TRBJ2-5; 13 bases match TRBD2. The junction had 8 bases not matched to a gene; V was cut back by 8 bases and J by 2 bases. CDR3 length: 16 residues. Germline V lookup: CDR1 SNHLY, CDR2 FYNNEI. CDR3 sequence reads: CASLEGLAGWQETQYF. DNA for the CDR3: TGTGCCAGCTTGGAGGGACTAGCGGGATGGCAAGAGACCCAGTACTTC.